One sample yielded the 26 T cell receptor beta chains listed below, sequenced in a study of blood T cell repertoires in COVID-19. Produced via immunoSEQ multiplex PCR; TCRdb's table is partial and in-frame only. Of just under 350,000 clones listed, around 87% are singletons. Sequencing was done on a sample of peripheral blood. Source of these receptors: a woman between 45 and 60 years old with COVID-19, enrolled during active disease.

The chain joins TRBV29-1 to TRBJ2-3; D may be TRBD2 (5 bases). Germline loops: CDR1 SQVTM, CDR2 ANQGSEA. The CDR3 loop spans 13 amino acids. Trimming pared 6 bases from V and 7 bases from J, leaving 17 bases between. In nucleotides, the CDR3 is TGCAGCGTCGACGCGGCCCCGGGAAATACGCAGTATTTT. It specifies CSVDAAPGNTQYF.

The chain combines TRBV18 with TRBJ2-1; 7 bases fit TRBD2. V lost 3 bases and J lost 0; bases outside the gene matches: 5. This CDR3 contains 16 residues. The V gene's germline CDR1 is KGHSH and CDR2 LQKENI. The CDR3 DNA sequence: TGTGCCAGCTCACCCCCCGGCGGGAGCTCCTACAATGAGCAGTTCTTC. Translation gives CASSPPGGSSYNEQFF.

This clone was recorded a few times. The same CDR3 can be traced to other DNA sequences in this sample. V usage is TRBV7-7 and J usage is TRBJ2-2, with 11 bases aligning to TRBD2. CDR1 and CDR2 from the germline V gene are SSHAT and FNYEAQ (reference sequence). The CDR3 length is 15 residues. The V segment lost 5 bases and the J segment 2 bases; nucleotides outside the gene matches: 1. The DNA for the CDR3 is TGTGCCAGCAGCCGACTAGCGGGAAACACCGGGGAGCTGTTTTTT. Protein sequence: CASSRLAGNTGELFF.

The chain couples TRBV7-2 to TRBJ1-4; D is uncertain. The V end lost 3 bases, the J end lost 8 bases, and 10 bases lay between the germline ends. The CDR3 runs to 13 residues. Germline V CDR1 and CDR2: SGHTA, FQGNSA. CDR3 amino acids: CASSFRPREKLFF. The CDR3 DNA is TGTGCCAGCAGCTTTCGACCGAGGGAAAAACTGTTTTTT. The variable domain in full, with the rest retrieved from reference TRBV7-2 and TRBJ1-4, is GAGVSQSPSNKVTEKGKDVELRCDPISGHTALYWYRQSLGQGLEFLIYFQGNSAPDKSGLPSDRFSAERTGGSVSTLTIQRTQQEDSAVYLCASSFRPREKLFFGSGTQLSVL.

The chain uses TRBV6-4 and TRBJ1-5; the match to TRBD1 covers 10 bases. CDR1 is MRHNA, CDR2 SNTAGT, per germline. This CDR3 contains 17 residues. J gave up 5 bases and V 7 bases, and 14 bases lay outside the gene matches. The CDR3 sequence: CASTLPTGGPSHQPQHF. As DNA, the CDR3 is TGTGCCAGCACCCTTCCGACAGGGGGCCCCTCCCATCAGCCCCAGCATTTT.

The chain employs TRBV3-1 (or the pseudogene TRBV3-2) and TRBJ2-6; D is unclear. V lost 1 base to trimming and J lost 2 bases, with 9 bases between them. The CDR3 is 16 amino acids. Per germline, CDR1 LGHDT and CDR2 YNNKEL (reference sequence). As DNA, the CDR3 is TGTGCCAGCAGCCAAGTCCGTAACACTGGGGCCAACGTCCTGACTTTC. Translating it yields CASSQVRNTGANVLTF.

V and J are TRBV5-8 and TRBJ2-5; D might be TRBD2 (6 bases). This CDR3 comprises 16 residues. CDR1 SGHTS and CDR2 YDEGEE come from the germline V gene. V was trimmed by 3 bases and J by 7 bases, leaving 22 bases between them. Written as DNA, the CDR3 is TGTGCCAGCAGCTCGGCTGGGACTGGTCCCAGGAGGACCCAGTACTTC. Amino acids: CASSSAGTGPRRTQYF. The whole variable domain, remainder taken from reference TRBV5-8 and TRBJ2-5, is EAGVTQSPTHLIKTRGQQATLRCSPISGHTSVYWYQQALGLGLQFLLWYDEGEERNRGNFPPRFSGRQFPNYSSELNVNALELEDSALYLCASSSAGTGPRRTQYFGPGTRLLVL.

The rearrangement uses TRBV3-1 (or the pseudogene TRBV3-2) and TRBJ2-7; D might be TRBD2 (6 bases). CDR1 and CDR2 (germline): LGHDT, YNNKEL (reference sequence). The V gene lost 0 bases and the J gene lost 6 bases, with 15 bases spanning the gap. The CDR3 spans 15 residues. CDR3 bases: TGTGCCAGCAGCCAAGAAGGGGCGGGGCGGGCCGAGCAGTACTTC. Its protein product is CASSQEGAGRAEQYF.

The chain has TRBV11-2 and TRBJ1-1; no definite D call. The CDR3 runs 13 residues. Trimming removed 5 bases at V and 5 bases at J, with 12 bases between. Germline V gene lookup returns CDR1 SGHAT and CDR2 FQNNGV. The CDR3 coding sequence is TGTGCCAGCAGCGCCGTAAGGCGGACTGAAGCTTTCTTT. Translation: CASSAVRRTEAFF.

This clone was picked up one time. The chain links TRBV5-1 to TRBJ2-7, with TRBD1 matching 9 bases. Per germline, CDR1 SGHRS and CDR2 YFSETQ. Trimming removed 7 bases from V and 0 bases from J; junction bases left unmatched: 8. CDR3 length: 15 amino acids. CDR3 region: CASSGQGLLSYEQYF. DNA of the CDR3: TGCGCCAGCTCCGGACAGGGGCTCCTCTCCTACGAGCAGTACTTC. The full variable domain, completed using reference TRBV5-1 and TRBJ2-7, is KAGVTQTPRYLIKTRGQQVTLSCSPISGHRSVSWYQQTPGQGLQFLFEYFSETQRNKGNFPGRFSGRQFSNSRSEMNVSTLELGDSALYLCASSGQGLLSYEQYFGPGTRLTVT.

This clone was seen only once. The rearrangement uses TRBV19 and TRBJ2-7; D is possibly TRBD2 (5 bases). The CDR3 has 15 residues. Deletions cut 2 bases from V and 0 bases from J, with 11 bases between. The germline CDR1 and CDR2 sequences are LNHDA and SQIVND (reference sequence). The CDR3 DNA follows: TGTGCCAGTAGTATAAGGTCCGGACTCTCCTACGAGCAGTACTTC. Translation gives CASSIRSGLSYEQYF.

The chain carries TRBV19 and TRBJ2-3; possible D gene TRBD1, 5 bases. The germline V gene has CDR1 LNHDA and CDR2 SQIVND (reference sequence). The CDR3 length is 13 residues. V lost 3 bases and J 6 bases, leaving 10 bases between the germline ends. CDR3 sequence (DNA): TGTGCCAGTAGTATCCAGGGTTGGGATACGCAGTATTTT. This sequence encodes CASSIQGWDTQYF. Full variable domain (missing parts from reference TRBV19 and TRBJ2-3): DGGITQSPKYLFRKEGQNVTLSCEQNLNHDAMYWYRQDPGQGLRLIYYSQIVNDFQKGDIAEGYSVSREKKESFPLTVTSAQKNPTAFYLCASSIQGWDTQYFGPGTRLTVL.

This chain connects TRBV14 to TRBJ1-4; TRBD1 matches 7 bases. Germline CDR1 SGHDN, CDR2 FVKESK. The CDR3 has 15 amino acids. J lost 7 bases, V lost 4 bases, and 9 bases had no gene match. The CDR3 reads CASSLPGQLGEKLFF. CDR3 bases: TGTGCCAGCAGCCTGCCGGGACAGCTCGGTGAAAAACTGTTTTTT.

V and J are TRBV11-2 and TRBJ2-7; D might be TRBD1 (6 bases). CDR3 length: 14 amino acids. Deletions cut 2 bases from V and 3 bases from J, with 11 bases between. The germline V gene has CDR1 SGHAT and CDR2 FQNNGV. CDR3 nucleotides: TGTGCCAGCAGCTTATTAGGGGGATTCTACGAGCAGTACTTC. Translating it yields CASSLLGGFYEQYF.

The chain joins TRBV30 to TRBJ2-7; 8 nucleotides align to TRBD2. The CDR3 runs to 13 residues. V shed 1 base and J 6 bases; nucleotides not matched to a gene: 5. Per the germline V gene, CDR1 is GTSNPN and CDR2 is SVGIG (reference sequence). In DNA, the CDR3 is TGTGCCTGGAGTGCCAGCGGGAGCGGCGAGCAGTACTTC. It codes for CAWSASGSGEQYF.

The chain is built from TRBV7-9 and TRBJ2-1, with 11 bases lining up with TRBD2. This CDR3 is 16 amino acids long. Per germline, CDR1 SEHNR and CDR2 FQNEAQ (reference sequence). The junction had 8 bases not matched to a gene; V was cut back by 5 bases and J by 5 bases. This CDR3 is CASSRYLAGGNNEQFF. The CDR3 DNA sequence: TGTGCCAGCAGCCGATACCTAGCGGGAGGTAACAATGAGCAGTTCTTC.

The rearrangement links TRBV3-1 (or the pseudogene TRBV3-2) to TRBJ2-1; the match to TRBD2 covers 14 bases. The V and J ends lost 3 bases and 5 bases, in that order; junction bases with no gene match: 3. Germline CDR1 reads LGHDT; CDR2 reads YNNKEL (reference sequence). CDR3 size: 16 residues. The CDR3 coding sequence is TGTGCCAGCAGCCAGGGACTAGCGGGAGTAAACAATGAGCAGTTCTTC. Amino acids: CASSQGLAGVNNEQFF.

This clone was seen only once. The DNA of the CDR3 is TGTGCCAGCAGCACAGGGGGAGGGAGGAGCAATCAGCCCCAGCATTTT. Its protein product is CASSTGGGRSNQPQHF. The rearrangement joins TRBV7-2 to TRBJ1-5, with 8 nucleotides matching TRBD1. This CDR3 spans 16 amino acids. Germline CDR1 SGHTA, CDR2 FQGNSA. J was trimmed by 1 base and V by 5 bases; bases with no gene match: 7.

The V call is TRBV6-4, the J call TRBJ2-3; 7 bases are a match to TRBD2. Losses at the gene ends were 2 bases for V and 0 bases for J; bases not matched to a gene: 23. This CDR3 has 22 amino acids. Germline values: CDR1 MRHNA, CDR2 SNTAGT. CDR3: CASSDATRGAPTSEISTDTQYF. Written as DNA, the CDR3 is TGTGCCAGCAGTGACGCCACTAGAGGCGCTCCAACTAGCGAGATAAGCACAGATACGCAGTATTTT.

V usage is TRBV30 and J usage is TRBJ2-1; 11 bases match TRBD2. With V trimmed by 4 bases and J by 3 bases, 2 bases remained unmatched. This CDR3 is built from 14 residues. Per the germline V gene, CDR1 is GTSNPN and CDR2 is SVGIG (reference sequence). Here the CDR3 reads CAWKGLAVYNEQFF. Written as DNA, the CDR3 is TGTGCCTGGAAGGGACTAGCGGTCTACAATGAGCAGTTCTTC.

J is TRBJ1-3 and V is TRBV6-5; D not resolved. CDR1 and CDR2 from the germline V gene are MNHEY and SVGAGI. The ends were cut back, 4 bases at V and 2 bases at J, with 9 bases in the middle. The CDR3 has 14 residues. Here the CDR3 DNA reads TGTGCCAGCAGTTCGACTCTGCCTGGAAACACCATATATTTT. This sequence encodes CASSSTLPGNTIYF.

The count of this clone is one. V and J are TRBV3-1 (or the pseudogene TRBV3-2) and TRBJ2-3, with a weak D call TRBD2 (6 bases). Trimming took 1 base from V and 4 from J, leaving 15 bases between them. Germline CDR1 LGHDT, CDR2 YNNKEL (reference sequence). The length of the CDR3 is 16 residues. DNA for the CDR3: TGTGCCAGCAGCCAAGGACTAGTTTTGGGCGCAGATACGCAGTATTTT. The encoded protein is CASSQGLVLGADTQYF.

This clone was detected once. The chain is built from TRBV7-3 and TRBJ2-1; TRBD2 agrees at 8 bases. Germline values: CDR1 SGHTA, CDR2 FQGTGA. V trimming: 5 bases; J trimming: 3 bases; junction bases outside the gene matches: 6. The CDR3 loop spans 15 amino acids. In DNA, the CDR3 is TGTGCCAGCAGCATAGCGGGACTAGACTACAATGAGCAGTTCTTC. It is translated as CASSIAGLDYNEQFF.

The genes are TRBV7-7 and TRBJ1-4; the D gene is possibly TRBD1 (6 bases). V gave up 0 bases and J gave up 6 bases, with 17 bases separating them. The germline V gene encodes CDR1 SSHAT and CDR2 FNYEAQ (reference sequence). CDR3 length: 17 residues. CDR3 DNA: TGTGCCAGCAGCTTAGCTTCCCGAACAGGGCAAGATGAAAAACTGTTTTTT. Translation gives CASSLASRTGQDEKLFF.

This clone appeared a few times. The chain links TRBV5-1 to TRBJ2-5, with TRBD2 as a possible D gene (5 bases). The CDR3 runs to 15 residues. Germline CDR1 and CDR2: SGHRS and YFSETQ. V lost 0 bases, J lost 4 bases, and 13 bases lay in between. The CDR3 protein is CASSLGSGRTETQYF. The CDR3 DNA reads TGCGCCAGCAGCTTGGGAAGCGGTCGGACAGAGACCCAGTACTTC.

This clone was recorded a few times. J is TRBJ1-1 and V is TRBV3-1 (or the pseudogene TRBV3-2); D remains unclear. The germline CDR1 and CDR2 sequences are LGHDT and YNNKEL (reference sequence). V gave up 1 base and J gave up 3 bases, with 6 bases separating them. The CDR3 spans 13 residues. The CDR3: CASSQGAYTEAFF. CDR3 coding DNA: TGTGCCAGCAGCCAAGGGGCGTACACTGAAGCTTTCTTT.